The source of this T cell receptor beta chain is a study of response to subunit inactivated influenza vaccine. Study findings and constraints: Each seasonal influenza vaccination, the authors suggested, recruits few new T cells.

TCRdb itself ran the RT-PCR reads through MiXCR, one entry per CDR3 protein. Of a few hundred thousand distinct CDR3 sequences listed, approximately 11% are singletons. The CDR3 is 17 amino acids. Germline-derived CDR1 and CDR2 are MNHEY and SVGAGI. The V end was cut by 1 base, the J end by 6 bases, with 20 bases between. This clonotype was counted a few times. Antigen unknown. The source is a man aged 50 to 59 who received an inactivated influenza vaccine. The chain employs TRBV6-5 and TRBJ2-3, with a weak D call TRBD2 (6 bases). This sample comprised PBMCs from blood, obtained 45 days after vaccination. In nucleotides, the CDR3 is TGTGCCAGCAGTTACTGGGCTAGCGCGAACCCTAGGGATACGCAGTATTTT. This codes for CASSYWASANPRDTQYF.